The 13 T cell receptor beta chains listed next were all sequenced from one sample in a study of vaccination and CD4 T cells after COVID-19. No antigens are known for them. With the Oncomine TCR Beta short-read assay, DNA from cultured CD4+ T cells was sequenced. TCRdb analysed the PCR reads with MiXCR anew, one entry per CDR3 protein. The sample lists 7,000 to 10,000 distinct CDR3 sequences; about 65% were seen once. Treatment meaning: roughly ten-day PBMC culture with coronavirus spike peptide pools or control peptides (ViraFEST assay). The sequenced sample consisted of CD4+ T cells from blood, cultured in vitro. Receptors were obtained from a human donor who had recovered from COVID-19.

In its sample, this clonotype was seen a few times. This chain connects TRBV15 to TRBJ1-1; D ambiguous. The V gene's germline CDR1 is LNHNV and CDR2 YYDKDF (reference sequence). Trimming stripped 4 bases from V and 4 bases from J, with 10 bases between. The CDR3 contains 13 residues. DNA for the CDR3: TGTGCCACCAGCAACTCGGTTATCACTGAAGCTTTCTTT. Protein sequence: CATSNSVITEAFF.

The J gene is TRBJ1-2, the V gene TRBV19; 8 bases are shared with TRBD1. The CDR3 contains 15 residues. The V gene end was trimmed by 3 bases and the J gene end by 3 bases; junction bases not matched to a gene: 6. The germline V gene has CDR1 LNHDA and CDR2 SQIVND (reference sequence). Here the CDR3 DNA reads TGTGCCAGTAGTATGGAAGACAGGGGCTACTATGGCTACACCTTC. Translating gives CASSMEDRGYYGYTF.

This rearrangement joins TRBV7-2 to TRBJ2-2; 7 nucleotides line up with TRBD2. Looked up from germline, CDR1 is SGHTA and CDR2 is FQGNSA. The CDR3 has 19 amino acids. Trimming took 0 bases from V and 4 from J; bases not matched to a gene: 14. Here the CDR3 DNA reads TGTGCCAGCAGCTTAGCCGGGACTACTATCACCCGTGGCACCGGGGAGCTGTTTTTT. This gives the protein CASSLAGTTITRGTGELFF.

The genes are TRBV5-1 and TRBJ2-7; perhaps D is TRBD1 or TRBD2 (7 bases each). V was cut by 4 bases and J by 0 bases, with 14 bases left in between. This CDR3 comprises 15 residues. Germline V lookup: CDR1 SGHRS, CDR2 YFSETQ. The CDR3 region is CASSPQGGSSYEQYF. DNA of the CDR3: TGCGCCAGCAGCCCCCAGGGGGGGAGCTCCTACGAGCAGTACTTC. The full variable domain, rest sourced from reference TRBV5-1 and TRBJ2-7, is KAGVTQTPRYLIKTRGQQVTLSCSPISGHRSVSWYQQTPGQGLQFLFEYFSETQRNKGNFPGRFSGRQFSNSRSEMNVSTLELGDSALYLCASSPQGGSSYEQYFGPGTRLTVT.

This sequence joins TRBV4-2 and TRBJ2-4, with 8 bases fitting TRBD1. The trim removed 3 bases at V and 6 bases at J, leaving 7 bases unmatched. The CDR3 runs 15 residues. In germline, CDR1 is LGHNA, CDR2 YNFKEQ. The CDR3 sequence: CASSQATGDLNIQYF. The CDR3 DNA follows: TGTGCCAGCAGCCAGGCGACAGGGGACTTAAACATTCAGTACTTC.

The chain is built from TRBV5-1 and TRBJ2-1; D gene unclear. CDR1 and CDR2 (germline): SGHRS, YFSETQ. This CDR3 contains 16 residues. The V gene lost 4 bases and the J gene lost 0 bases, with 14 bases spanning the gap. This CDR3 reads CASSALQLSSYNEQFF. Here the CDR3 DNA reads TGCGCCAGCAGCGCCCTACAGCTGAGCTCCTACAATGAGCAGTTCTTC.

The chain joins TRBV7-8 to TRBJ2-2, with a tentative D call TRBD2 (6 bases). Deletions cut 2 bases from V and 1 base from J, with 14 bases between. The CDR3 extends over 17 amino acids. The germline CDR1 and CDR2 sequences are SGHVS and FQNEAQ. CDR3 sequence: CASSLSWRVGNTGELFF. CDR3 nucleotide sequence: TGTGCCAGCAGCTTAAGTTGGAGGGTCGGGAACACCGGGGAGCTGTTTTTT.

The CDR3 nucleotides read TGCAGTGCCCATGCCTTAAACACTGAAGCTTTCTTT. Translating it yields CSAHALNTEAFF. V usage is TRBV20-1 and J usage is TRBJ1-1; D unclear. The CDR3 runs to 12 residues. Per germline, CDR1 DFQATT and CDR2 SNEGSKA (reference sequence). V shed 6 bases and J shed 2 bases, with 10 bases lying between them.

The chain combines TRBV27 with TRBJ1-6; D gene uncertain. CDR1 is MNHEY, CDR2 SMNVEV, per germline (reference sequence). V was pared by 6 bases and J by 0 bases, with 12 bases between. This CDR3 contains 16 residues. The CDR3 region has the DNA TGTGCCAGCAGGTCTCCCTCGAGCTCCTATAATTCACCCCTCCACTTT. This translates into CASRSPSSSYNSPLHF.

J is TRBJ1-1 and V is TRBV10-3; D gene ambiguous. The V end lost 2 bases, the J end lost 11 bases, and 18 bases lay between the germline ends. This CDR3 comprises 14 residues. CDR1 and CDR2 (germline): ENHRY, SYGVKD. The CDR3 DNA is TGTGCCATCAGTGAGGGTCGGCAGGCCTTCGGGGCTTTCTTT. Residues: CAISEGRQAFGAFF.

This clonotype appeared a few times. In DNA, the CDR3 is TGCAGTGCTAGGGGGGGTGATCAGGTCTATGGCTACACCTTC. This codes for CSARGGDQVYGYTF. The chain couples TRBV20-1 to TRBJ1-2; a weak D match, TRBD1 (5 bases). Germline loops: CDR1 DFQATT, CDR2 SNEGSKA (reference sequence). CDR3 length: 14 residues. V lost 3 bases to trimming and J lost 4 bases, with 15 bases between them.

V usage is TRBV19 and J usage is TRBJ1-1; 7 positions agree with TRBD1. Germline CDR1 LNHDA, CDR2 SQIVND (reference sequence). V trimming: 3 bases; J trimming: 5 bases; junction bases outside the gene matches: 3. This CDR3 comprises 13 residues. As DNA, the CDR3 is TGTGCCAGTAGTATCCCAGGGGGGACTGAAGCTTTCTTT. Translated, it gives CASSIPGGTEAFF.

This chain uses TRBV12-3 or TRBV12-4 with TRBJ2-7; the D gene is possibly TRBD1 (6 bases). This CDR3 has 13 residues. V was cut by 2 bases and J by 5 bases, with 10 bases left in between. The CDR3 spells CASSLMGANEQYF. The CDR3 DNA follows: TGTGCCAGCAGTTTAATGGGGGCGAACGAGCAGTACTTC.